These 27 T cell receptor beta chains were sequenced from one sample in a study of control samples from healthy donors and cancer patients. Profiling relied on immunoSEQ multiplex PCR, and the TCRdb table lists in-frame clones only, not all of them. The sample consists of roughly 100,000 clones, more than 85% of them appearing once. Sequenced sample: PBMCs. The receptors originated from a man in his 60s with lung cancer.

The chain uses TRBV20-1 and TRBJ2-7, with a tentative D call TRBD1 (6 bases). Trimming took 7 bases from V and 6 from J, leaving 13 bases between them. Germline CDR1 and CDR2: DFQATT and SNEGSKA (reference sequence). This CDR3 is built from 11 residues. The CDR3 bases are TGCAGTGTTTCCACAGGGTCCGAGCAGTACTTC. Amino acids: CSVSTGSEQYF.

V is TRBV24-1 and J is TRBJ2-2; D is perhaps TRBD1 (6 bases). This CDR3 contains 18 residues. V lost 0 bases to trimming and J lost 4 bases, with 17 bases between them. Per germline, CDR1 KGHDR and CDR2 SFDVKD. Here the CDR3 reads CATSDLQGGSGITGELFF. CDR3 sequence (DNA): TGTGCCACCAGTGATTTGCAAGGGGGATCTGGGATCACCGGGGAGCTGTTTTTT.

The chain uses TRBV18 and TRBJ2-7; 7 bases match TRBD1. This CDR3 region has 15 residues. Germline assignment: CDR1 KGHSH and CDR2 LQKENI. The ends lost 6 bases at V and 4 bases at J; junction bases unmatched: 12. This chain's CDR3 is CASSRGLTGAYEQYV. CDR3 nucleotide sequence: TGTGCCAGCTCCCGGGGCTTAACAGGGGCTTACGAGCAGTACGTC.

The CDR3 region is CASSLGGQDYGYTF. The CDR3 coding sequence is TGCGCCAGCAGCTTGGGGGGACAGGACTATGGCTACACCTTC. This chain uses TRBV5-1 with TRBJ1-2; 8 nucleotides agree with TRBD1. From germline, CDR1 is SGHRS and CDR2 YFSETQ. The CDR3 has 14 residues. V lost 0 bases and J lost 3; bases outside the gene matches: 1.

This chain links TRBV7-3 with TRBJ1-2; possible D gene TRBD1, 5 bases. Germline V lookup: CDR1 SGHTA, CDR2 FQGTGA. CDR3 size: 12 residues. V was clipped by 4 bases and J by 5 bases, with 8 bases between them. The CDR3 here is CASSSAGYGYTF. CDR3 DNA sequence: TGTGCCAGCAGCTCTGCAGGGTATGGCTACACCTTC.

The chain employs TRBV4-1 and TRBJ1-2; D is perhaps TRBD1 (6 bases). Germline V gene sequence: CDR1 MGHRA, CDR2 YSYEKL. CDR3 length: 16 residues. V lost 0 bases, J lost 7 bases, and 18 bases lay in between. As DNA, the CDR3 is TGCGCCAGCAGCCAAGATTTTCGGTCGGGGGCCTCTGGCTACACCTTC. Translating it yields CASSQDFRSGASGYTF.

V is TRBV6-1 and J is TRBJ1-4; D is unclear. The V and J ends lost 1 base and 7 bases respectively, with 10 bases between them. In germline, CDR1 is MNHNS, CDR2 SASEGT. This CDR3 comprises 14 residues. The CDR3 spells CASSEGSSGEKLFF. The CDR3 nucleotides read TGTGCCAGCAGTGAAGGGAGTTCCGGTGAAAAACTGTTTTTT.

V is TRBV6-5 and J is TRBJ2-6; D gene ambiguous. Germline CDR1 MNHEY, CDR2 SVGAGI. This CDR3 is built from 15 residues. V gave up 1 base and J gave up 4 bases, with 8 bases separating them. The CDR3 loop is CASSYLTLGANVLTF. The CDR3 coding sequence is TGTGCCAGCAGTTACTTGACACTGGGGGCCAACGTCCTGACTTTC.

V gene TRBV27 combines with J gene TRBJ2-7, with 9 bases matching TRBD1. The CDR3 has 15 amino acids. Germline trimming cut 5 bases from V and 2 bases from J; bases unmatched to any gene: 7. Looked up from germline, CDR1 is MNHEY and CDR2 is SMNVEV (reference sequence). The CDR3 loop reads CASSHRDREPYEQYV. In nucleotides, the CDR3 is TGTGCCAGCAGTCACCGGGACAGGGAACCCTACGAGCAGTACGTC.

J is TRBJ1-1 and V is TRBV24-1; D not certain. Germline V gene lookup returns CDR1 KGHDR and CDR2 SFDVKD. The ends were cut back, 4 bases at V and 6 bases at J, with 14 bases in the middle. The CDR3 has 14 amino acids. CDR3 loop: CATSESWVDAEAFF. CDR3 nucleotide sequence: TGTGCCACCAGTGAATCCTGGGTGGATGCTGAAGCTTTCTTT.

This clone showed up just a few times. The V call is TRBV4-1, the J call TRBJ1-6; D gene uncertain. The CDR3 extends over 17 amino acids. The germline V and J ends were trimmed by 0 bases and 0 bases, with 9 bases remaining between them. CDR1 MGHRA and CDR2 YSYEKL come from the germline V gene. CDR3 amino acids: CASSQDSASSYNSPLHF. DNA for the CDR3: TGCGCCAGCAGCCAAGATTCTGCGAGCTCCTATAATTCACCCCTCCACTTT.

The rearrangement links TRBV7-2 to TRBJ1-5; the D gene is possibly TRBD1 (6 bases). Trimming cost V 6 bases and J 3 bases, with 15 bases left between them. This CDR3 is 15 amino acids long. CDR1 is SGHTA, CDR2 FQGNSA, per germline. Here the CDR3 reads CASSFLDSTNQPQHF. DNA of the CDR3: TGTGCCAGCAGTTTCCTGGACAGTACCAATCAGCCCCAGCATTTT.

This chain joins TRBV30 and TRBJ1-6; unclear D gene. Germline values: CDR1 GTSNPN, CDR2 SVGIG (reference sequence). The CDR3 sequence is 15 residues long. The V and J ends lost 4 bases and 0 bases respectively, with 10 bases between them. CDR3 sequence: CAWNSLSSYNSPLHF. In DNA, the CDR3 is TGTGCCTGGAACAGTTTGAGCTCCTATAATTCACCCCTCCACTTT.

This chain connects TRBV12-5 to TRBJ2-3; 11 positions match TRBD2. CDR1 is LGHNT and CDR2 is FRNRAP in the germline V gene. The CDR3 consists of 17 residues. V shed 1 base, J shed 1 base, and the junction held 4 bases outside the gene matches. The CDR3 DNA reads TGTGCTAGTGGTTTGGGAGCGACTAGCGGGGGCACAGATACGCAGTATTTT. Encoded protein: CASGLGATSGGTDTQYF.

This chain's CDR3 is CASSPRGRGTEAFF. CDR3 DNA sequence: TGTGCCAGCTCACCAAGGGGGCGCGGGACTGAAGCTTTCTTT. The V gene is TRBV18, the J gene TRBJ1-1, with 7 bases that match TRBD1. The CDR3 runs to 14 residues. Germline CDR1 KGHSH, CDR2 LQKENI. V shed 2 bases and J 5 bases; nucleotides not matched to a gene: 5.

The gene calls are TRBV11-2 and TRBJ2-3; 11 bases are a match to TRBD2. The germline V gene encodes CDR1 SGHAT and CDR2 FQNNGV. The CDR3 runs to 17 residues. The J segment lost 4 bases and the V segment lost 2 bases, leaving 8 bases of the junction unmatched. DNA for the CDR3: TGTGCCAGCAGCTTAAGGCTGACTAGCGGGGCTTCAGATACGCAGTATTTT. It codes for CASSLRLTSGASDTQYF.

This clone was seen only once. The chain uses TRBV19 and TRBJ1-2; 7 bases fit TRBD1. CDR3 size: 16 residues. The germline CDR1 and CDR2 sequences are LNHDA and SQIVND (reference sequence). The V gene end was trimmed by 0 bases and the J gene end by 5 bases; junction bases not matched to a gene: 9. CDR3 amino acids: CASSIDGTAKIYGYTF. The CDR3 nucleotides read TGTGCCAGTAGTATAGACGGGACAGCGAAGATTTATGGCTACACCTTC.

This rearrangement joins TRBV6-5 to TRBJ2-4; D may be TRBD2 (5 bases). The V gene lost 2 bases and the J gene lost 4 bases, with 12 bases spanning the gap. From germline, CDR1 is MNHEY and CDR2 SVGAGI. This CDR3 region has 15 residues. As DNA, the CDR3 is TGTGCCAGCAGTTACAGCGCGGGCAGAAAAAACATTCAGTACTTC. Translating it yields CASSYSAGRKNIQYF.

V gene TRBV6-5 combines with J gene TRBJ1-2; D perhaps matches TRBD1 (5 bases). CDR3 size: 14 residues. The germline V and J ends were trimmed by 2 bases and 4 bases, with 11 bases remaining between them. Germline values: CDR1 MNHEY, CDR2 SVGAGI. The CDR3 DNA is TGTGCCAGCAGTTACAGTGAGGGACCCTATGGCTACACCTTC. Translated, it gives CASSYSEGPYGYTF.

V is TRBV4-1 and J is TRBJ1-1, with unresolved D. The V end lost 3 bases, the J end lost 3 bases, and 11 bases lay between the germline ends. Germline V lookup: CDR1 MGHRA, CDR2 YSYEKL. The CDR3 contains 14 residues. As DNA, the CDR3 is TGCGCCAGCAGCCATCAACCCTGGGACACTGAAGCTTTCTTT. This sequence encodes CASSHQPWDTEAFF.

The J gene is TRBJ2-5, the V gene TRBV18; no firm D call. Germline CDR1 KGHSH, CDR2 LQKENI. V was pared by 0 bases and J by 2 bases, with 10 bases between. The CDR3 covers 15 residues. CDR3 coding DNA: TGTGCCAGCTCACCACCGGGCGTAACTCAAGAGACCCAGTACTTC. Protein product: CASSPPGVTQETQYF.

The gene calls are TRBV5-4 and TRBJ1-1, with D perhaps matching TRBD1 (6 bases). The V and J ends lost 1 base and 4 bases respectively, with 14 bases between them. Germline-derived CDR1 and CDR2 are SGHNT and YYREEE (reference sequence). The CDR3 loop spans 15 amino acids. CDR3: CASSLMSGGITEAFF. The DNA of the CDR3 is TGTGCCAGCAGCTTGATGAGCGGGGGCATCACTGAAGCTTTCTTT. The full variable domain, with the rest looked up from reference TRBV5-4 and TRBJ1-1, is ETGVTQSPTHLIKTRGQQVTLRCSSQSGHNTVSWYQQALGQGPQFIFQYYREEENGRGNFPPRFSGLQFPNYSSELNVNALELDDSALYLCASSLMSGGITEAFFGQGTRLTVV.

The chain combines TRBV27 with TRBJ2-2, with D perhaps TRBD1 or TRBD2 (5 bases each). V lost 6 bases and J lost 1, with 15 bases in between. The CDR3 extends over 16 amino acids. The germline CDR1 and CDR2 sequences are MNHEY and SMNVEV (reference sequence). The CDR3 DNA reads as TGTGCCAGCAGCCTCGGGGCTCCCTGGAACACCGGGGAGCTGTTTTTT. It yields the protein CASSLGAPWNTGELFF.

The V gene is TRBV6-5, the J gene TRBJ2-4; D is ambiguous. The CDR3 totals 16 residues. Per the germline V gene, CDR1 is MNHEY and CDR2 is SVGAGI. Trimming cost V 4 bases and J 3 bases, with 16 bases left between them. CDR3 region: CASSSTSRAHKNIQYF. Written as DNA, the CDR3 is TGTGCCAGCAGTTCTACCTCAAGGGCTCACAAAAACATTCAGTACTTC.

CDR3 in DNA: TGTGCCAGCTCACCACGGACAGGGGGCGCGTCAGGAAACACCATATATTTT. It codes for CASSPRTGGASGNTIYF. This sequence joins TRBV18 and TRBJ1-3, with 11 bases lining up with TRBD1. The CDR3 has 17 amino acids. Germline V gives CDR1 KGHSH, CDR2 LQKENI. V lost 1 base, J lost 4 bases, and 6 bases stayed unmatched.

The chain combines TRBV24-1 with TRBJ2-2; D gene unclear. V shed 7 bases and J shed 6 bases, with 17 bases lying between them. The germline gives CDR1 KGHDR, CDR2 SFDVKD. The CDR3 extends over 15 amino acids. CDR3 sequence: CATRSPDTYSGELFF. Here the CDR3 DNA reads TGTGCCACCAGGTCCCCAGATACGTATTCCGGGGAGCTGTTTTTT.

The rearrangement links TRBV7-3 to TRBJ1-5, with D unclear. This CDR3 has 16 amino acids. Germline V lookup: CDR1 SGHTA, CDR2 FQGTGA. Trimming left V 0 bases short and J 4 bases short, with 13 bases between. Written as DNA, the CDR3 is TGTGCCAGCAGCTTAACCAACGGGAACCCTAATCAGCCCCAGCATTTT. Translating it yields CASSLTNGNPNQPQHF.